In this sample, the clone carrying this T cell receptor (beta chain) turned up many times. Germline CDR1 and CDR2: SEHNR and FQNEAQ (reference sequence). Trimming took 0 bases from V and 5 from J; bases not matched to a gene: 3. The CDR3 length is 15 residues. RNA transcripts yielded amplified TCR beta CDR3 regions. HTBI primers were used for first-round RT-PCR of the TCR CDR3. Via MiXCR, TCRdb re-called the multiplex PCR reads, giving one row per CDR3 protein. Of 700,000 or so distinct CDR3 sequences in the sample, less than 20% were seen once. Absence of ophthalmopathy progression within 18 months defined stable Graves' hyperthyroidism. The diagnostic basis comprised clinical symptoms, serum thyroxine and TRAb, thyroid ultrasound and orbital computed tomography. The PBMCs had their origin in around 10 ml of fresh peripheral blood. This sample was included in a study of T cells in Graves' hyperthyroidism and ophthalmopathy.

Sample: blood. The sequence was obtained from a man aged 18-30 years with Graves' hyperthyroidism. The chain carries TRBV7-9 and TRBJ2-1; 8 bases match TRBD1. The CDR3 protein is CASSLAQGANNEQFF. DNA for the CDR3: TGTGCCAGCAGCTTAGCCCAGGGGGCCAACAATGAGCAGTTCTTC.